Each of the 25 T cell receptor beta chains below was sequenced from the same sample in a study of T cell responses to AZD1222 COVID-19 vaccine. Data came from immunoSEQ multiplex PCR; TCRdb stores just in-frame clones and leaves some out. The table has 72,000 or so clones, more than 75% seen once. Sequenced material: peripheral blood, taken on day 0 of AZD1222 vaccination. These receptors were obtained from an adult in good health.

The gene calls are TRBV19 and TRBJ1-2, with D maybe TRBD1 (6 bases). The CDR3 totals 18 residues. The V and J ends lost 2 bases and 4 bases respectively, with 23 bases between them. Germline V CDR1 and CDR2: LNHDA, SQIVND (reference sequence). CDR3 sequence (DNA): TGTGCCAGTAGTATACCATGGCAGGGGCCCACAGAGGTCTATGGCTACACCTTC. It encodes CASSIPWQGPTEVYGYTF.

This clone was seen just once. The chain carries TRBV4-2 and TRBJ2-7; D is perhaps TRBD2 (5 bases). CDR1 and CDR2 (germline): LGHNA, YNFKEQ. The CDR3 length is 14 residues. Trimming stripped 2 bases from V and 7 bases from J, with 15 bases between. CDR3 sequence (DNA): TGTGCCAGCAGCCAAATGCCGGGATTGAGGGAGCAGTACTTC. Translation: CASSQMPGLREQYF.

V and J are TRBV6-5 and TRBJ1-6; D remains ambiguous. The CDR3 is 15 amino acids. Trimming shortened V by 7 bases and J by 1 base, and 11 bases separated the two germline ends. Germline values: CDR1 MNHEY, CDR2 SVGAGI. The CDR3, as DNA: TGTGCCAGCATCCAAACGGGATCCTATAATTCACCCCTCCACTTT. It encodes CASIQTGSYNSPLHF.

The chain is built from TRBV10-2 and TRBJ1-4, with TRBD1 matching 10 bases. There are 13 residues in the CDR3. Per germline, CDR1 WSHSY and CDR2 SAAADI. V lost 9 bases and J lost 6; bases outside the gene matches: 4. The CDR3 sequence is CASTGQGHEKLFF. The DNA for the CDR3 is TGCGCCAGTACGGGACAGGGGCATGAAAAACTGTTTTTT.

The CDR3 nucleotides are TGTGCCAGCAGTTTAAGTCCGGCCAAAAACATTCAGTACTTC. Translated, it gives CASSLSPAKNIQYF. The gene calls are TRBV27 and TRBJ2-4; D gene ambiguous. Germline lookup yields CDR1 MNHEY and CDR2 SMNVEV (reference sequence). The V end was cut by 2 bases, the J end by 1 base, with 6 bases between. The CDR3 loop spans 14 amino acids.

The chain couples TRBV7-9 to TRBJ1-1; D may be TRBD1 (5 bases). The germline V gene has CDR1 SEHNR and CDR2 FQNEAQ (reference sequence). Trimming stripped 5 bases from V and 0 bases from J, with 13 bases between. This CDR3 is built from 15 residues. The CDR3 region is CASSPSRDLNTEAFF. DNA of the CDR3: TGTGCCAGCAGCCCTAGCCGGGACCTGAACACTGAAGCTTTCTTT.

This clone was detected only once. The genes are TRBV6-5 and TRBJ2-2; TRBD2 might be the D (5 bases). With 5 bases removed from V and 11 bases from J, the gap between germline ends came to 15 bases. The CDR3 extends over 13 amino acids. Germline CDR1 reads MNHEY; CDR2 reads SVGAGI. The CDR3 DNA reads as TGTGCCAGCAGTCGGGAATATTACGGAGAGCTGTTTTTT. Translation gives CASSREYYGELFF.

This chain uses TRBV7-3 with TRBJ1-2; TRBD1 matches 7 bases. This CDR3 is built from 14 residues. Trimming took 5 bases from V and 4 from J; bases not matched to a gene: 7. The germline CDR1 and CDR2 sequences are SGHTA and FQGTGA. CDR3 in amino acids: CASSTRQGLYGYTF. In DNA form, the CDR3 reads TGTGCCAGCAGCACCCGACAGGGACTCTATGGCTACACCTTC.

CDR3 DNA sequence: TGTGCCAGCAGGTTCGAATCGAACACCGGGGAGCTGTTTTTT. Its protein product is CASRFESNTGELFF. V and J are TRBV11-3 and TRBJ2-2; D is uncertain. Germline CDR1 SGHNT, CDR2 YENEEA. Between the trimmed V and J ends, which lost 6 bases and 0 bases, there was a span of 8 bases. This CDR3 comprises 14 residues.

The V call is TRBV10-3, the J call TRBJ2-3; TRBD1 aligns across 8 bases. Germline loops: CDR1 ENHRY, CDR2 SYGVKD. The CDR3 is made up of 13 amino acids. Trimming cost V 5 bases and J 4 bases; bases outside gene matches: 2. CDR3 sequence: CAISPGGPDTQYF. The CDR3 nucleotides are TGTGCCATCAGTCCAGGGGGCCCAGATACGCAGTATTTT.

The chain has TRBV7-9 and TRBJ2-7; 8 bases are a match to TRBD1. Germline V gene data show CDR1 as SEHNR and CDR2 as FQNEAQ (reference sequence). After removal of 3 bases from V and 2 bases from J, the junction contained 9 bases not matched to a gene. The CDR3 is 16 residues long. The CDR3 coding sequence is TGTGCCAGCAGCTTGGAAGCCGAGACAGGGGCCTACGAGCAGTACTTC. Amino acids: CASSLEAETGAYEQYF.

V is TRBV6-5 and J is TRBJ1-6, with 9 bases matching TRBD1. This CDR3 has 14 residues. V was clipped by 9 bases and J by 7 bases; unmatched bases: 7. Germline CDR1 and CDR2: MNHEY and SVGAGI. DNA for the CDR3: TGTGCCAGTGTCCTGACAGGGGGGAATTCACCCCTCCACTTT. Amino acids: CASVLTGGNSPLHF.

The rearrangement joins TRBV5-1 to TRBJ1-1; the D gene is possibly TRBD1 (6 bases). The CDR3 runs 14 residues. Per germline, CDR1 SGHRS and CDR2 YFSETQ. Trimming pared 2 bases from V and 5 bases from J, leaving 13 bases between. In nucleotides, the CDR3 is TGCGCCAGCAGCTTTGGGGGCGCGGGGACTGAAGCTTTCTTT. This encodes CASSFGGAGTEAFF. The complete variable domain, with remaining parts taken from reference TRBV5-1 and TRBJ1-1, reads KAGVTQTPRYLIKTRGQQVTLSCSPISGHRSVSWYQQTPGQGLQFLFEYFSETQRNKGNFPGRFSGRQFSNSRSEMNVSTLELGDSALYLCASSFGGAGTEAFFGQGTRLTVV.

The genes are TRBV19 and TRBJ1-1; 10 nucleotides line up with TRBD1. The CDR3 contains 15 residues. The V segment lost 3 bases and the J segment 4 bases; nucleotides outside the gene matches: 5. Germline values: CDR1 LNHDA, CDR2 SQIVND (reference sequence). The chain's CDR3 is CASSMGQGRGTEAFF. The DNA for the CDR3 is TGTGCCAGTAGTATGGGACAGGGGAGAGGCACTGAAGCTTTCTTT.

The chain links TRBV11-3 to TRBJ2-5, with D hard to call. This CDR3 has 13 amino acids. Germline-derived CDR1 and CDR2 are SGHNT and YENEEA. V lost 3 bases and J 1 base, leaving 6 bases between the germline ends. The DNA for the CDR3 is TGTGCCAGCAGCTTGGGGTCCCAAGAGACCCAGTACTTC. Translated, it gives CASSLGSQETQYF.

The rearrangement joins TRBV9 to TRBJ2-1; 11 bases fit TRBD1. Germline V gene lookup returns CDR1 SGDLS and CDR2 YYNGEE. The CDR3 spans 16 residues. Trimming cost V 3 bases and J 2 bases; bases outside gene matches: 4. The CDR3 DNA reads TGTGCCAGCAGCGCACCGGGACAGGGGGCCTACAATGAGCAGTTCTTC. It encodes CASSAPGQGAYNEQFF.

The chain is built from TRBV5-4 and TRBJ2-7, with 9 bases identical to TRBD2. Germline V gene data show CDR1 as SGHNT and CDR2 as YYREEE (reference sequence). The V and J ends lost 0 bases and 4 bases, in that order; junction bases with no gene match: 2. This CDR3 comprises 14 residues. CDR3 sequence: CASSLGSGGYEQYF. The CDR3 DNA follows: TGTGCCAGCAGCTTGGGTAGCGGGGGTTACGAGCAGTACTTC.

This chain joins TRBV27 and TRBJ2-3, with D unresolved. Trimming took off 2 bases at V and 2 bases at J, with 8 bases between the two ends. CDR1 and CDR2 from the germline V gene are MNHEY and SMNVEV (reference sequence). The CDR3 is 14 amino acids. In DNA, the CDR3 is TGTGCCAGCAGTTTAGGCCAGAACACAGATACGCAGTATTTT. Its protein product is CASSLGQNTDTQYF.

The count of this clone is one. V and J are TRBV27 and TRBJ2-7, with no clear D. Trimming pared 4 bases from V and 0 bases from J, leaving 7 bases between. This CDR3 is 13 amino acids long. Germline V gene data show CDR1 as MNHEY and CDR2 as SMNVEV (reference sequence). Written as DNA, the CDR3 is TGTGCCAGCAGTTCAGTCGCCTCCTACGAGCAGTACTTC. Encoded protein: CASSSVASYEQYF.

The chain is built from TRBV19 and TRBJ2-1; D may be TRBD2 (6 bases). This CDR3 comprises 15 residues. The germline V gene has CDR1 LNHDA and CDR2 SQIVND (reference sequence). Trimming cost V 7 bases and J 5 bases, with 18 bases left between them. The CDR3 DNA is TGTGCCAGTAAACGCGGGGCGGGACGGGACAATGAGCAGTTCTTC. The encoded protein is CASKRGAGRDNEQFF. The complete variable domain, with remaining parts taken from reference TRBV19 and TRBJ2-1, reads DGGITQSPKYLFRKEGQNVTLSCEQNLNHDAMYWYRQDPGQGLRLIYYSQIVNDFQKGDIAEGYSVSREKKESFPLTVTSAQKNPTAFYLCASKRGAGRDNEQFFGPGTRLTVL.

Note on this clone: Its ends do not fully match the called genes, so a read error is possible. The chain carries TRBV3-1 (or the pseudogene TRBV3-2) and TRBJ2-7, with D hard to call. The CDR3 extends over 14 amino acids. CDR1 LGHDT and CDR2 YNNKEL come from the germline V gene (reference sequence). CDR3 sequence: CASSQGQEPYQQYF. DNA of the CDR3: TGTGCCAGCAGCCAAGGCCAGGAACCCTACCAGCAGTACTTC.

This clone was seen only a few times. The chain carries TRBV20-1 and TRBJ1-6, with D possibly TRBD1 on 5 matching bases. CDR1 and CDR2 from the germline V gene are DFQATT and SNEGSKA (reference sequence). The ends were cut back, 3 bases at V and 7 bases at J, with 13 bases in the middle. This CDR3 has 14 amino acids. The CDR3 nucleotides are TGCAGTGCTAGTGATCAGGGCGCGAATTCACCCCTCCACTTT. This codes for CSASDQGANSPLHF.

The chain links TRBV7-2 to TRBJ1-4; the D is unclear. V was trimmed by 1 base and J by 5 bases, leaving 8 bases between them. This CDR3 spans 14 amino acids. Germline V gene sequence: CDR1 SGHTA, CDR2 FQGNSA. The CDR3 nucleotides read TGTGCCAGCAGCTTAGAGTTCCAGAATGAAAAACTGTTTTTT. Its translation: CASSLEFQNEKLFF.

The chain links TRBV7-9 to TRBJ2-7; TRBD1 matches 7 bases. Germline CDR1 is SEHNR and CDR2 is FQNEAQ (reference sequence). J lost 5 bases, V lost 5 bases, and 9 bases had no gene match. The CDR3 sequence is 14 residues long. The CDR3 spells CASSQQGRPHEQYF. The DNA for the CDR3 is TGTGCCAGCAGCCAACAGGGGCGACCCCACGAGCAGTACTTC.

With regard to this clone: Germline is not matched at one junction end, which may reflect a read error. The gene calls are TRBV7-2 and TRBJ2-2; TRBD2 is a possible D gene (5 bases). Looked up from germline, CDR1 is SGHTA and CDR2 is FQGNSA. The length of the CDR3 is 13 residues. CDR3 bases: TGTGCCAGCAGCCTAGCCCGGACCGGGGAGCTGTTTTTT. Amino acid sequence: CASSLARTGELFF.